The 27 T cell receptor beta chains reported below all come from one sample, sequenced in a study of post-analysis software for immune sequencing data. Overall study findings and caveats: About five TRBV segments appeared more often in patients than in controls, and TRBV5-6, TRBV5-1 and TRBV20-1 were among these.

For these receptors, no antigen is known. Tagging with unique molecular identifiers was a feature of the TCR beta cDNA libraries. TCRdb redid the calling of the PCR reads with MiXCR, one entry per CDR3 protein. The sample carries hundreds of thousands of distinct CDR3 sequences, 25% to 30% recorded once. What was sequenced was blood. All receptors derive from a girl between 5 and 17 years old with multiple sclerosis.

This clonotype has a handful of counts. J is TRBJ2-5 and V is TRBV5-8; D is undetermined. The CDR3 is 10 residues long. V lost 7 bases and J lost 5, with 6 bases in between. In germline, CDR1 is SGHTS, CDR2 YDEGEE. CDR3 sequence reads: CASFSETQYF. The CDR3 DNA is TGTGCCAGCTTTAGCGAGACCCAGTACTTC.

V usage is TRBV7-6 and J usage is TRBJ2-5; either TRBD1 or TRBD2 may fit D (5 bases each). The CDR3 is 14 residues long. V was clipped by 5 bases and J by 3 bases, with 13 bases between them. Per germline, CDR1 SGHVS and CDR2 FNYEAQ. In DNA form, the CDR3 reads TGTGCCAGCAGCCTACTAGGGGCCAAAGAGACCCAGTACTTC. Residues: CASSLLGAKETQYF.

The gene calls are TRBV9 and TRBJ2-7; D is unresolved. Germline V gene lookup returns CDR1 SGDLS and CDR2 YYNGEE. Trimming left V 0 bases short and J 7 bases short, with 11 bases between. The CDR3 loop spans 13 amino acids. DNA for the CDR3: TGTGCCAGCAGCGTAGATAGGTTTGGGGAGCAGTACTTC. Translation gives CASSVDRFGEQYF.

About this clonotype: Sequence at one end of the junction differs from germline and may be a read error. The gene calls are TRBV4-1 and TRBJ1-6; D is unclear. CDR1 and CDR2 from the germline V gene are MGHRA and YSYEKL. The CDR3 loop spans 15 amino acids. In DNA, the CDR3 is TGCGCCAGCAGCCAACCACAATTGGGTAATTCACTCCTCCACTTT. This translates into CASSQPQLGNSLLHF.

V usage is TRBV19 and J usage is TRBJ2-5; TRBD2 aligns across 7 bases. The end of the DNA is better explained by TRBJ2-7, so the J call may be wrong. This CDR3 region has 14 residues. Germline V gene data show CDR1 as LNHDA and CDR2 as SQIVND (reference sequence). The CDR3 DNA reads as TGTGCCAGTAGTATAGCTTCGGGAGGATACGAGCAGTACTTC. It specifies CASSIASGGYEQYF.

The gene calls are TRBV27 and TRBJ2-3; weak D call: TRBD1 (5 bases). Germline V lookup: CDR1 MNHEY, CDR2 SMNVEV (reference sequence). The CDR3 covers 14 residues. The V and J ends lost 8 bases and 8 bases respectively, with 20 bases between them. This CDR3 is CASRSRFQGGTQYF. CDR3 in DNA: TGTGCCAGCCGATCGAGGTTTCAGGGTGGTACGCAGTATTTT.

The chain employs TRBV5-1 and TRBJ1-1; no clear D gene. CDR3 length: 14 amino acids. The germline V gene encodes CDR1 SGHRS and CDR2 YFSETQ. V was clipped by 0 bases and J by 5 bases, with 11 bases between them. The CDR3, as DNA: TGCGCCAGCAGCTTGGAATTCTCCGGAACTGAAGCTTTCTTT. Amino acids: CASSLEFSGTEAFF.

The sample holds a few counts of this clonotype. This chain links TRBV29-1 with TRBJ1-1; possibly TRBD1 for D (6 bases). CDR3 size: 12 residues. Germline values: CDR1 SQVTM, CDR2 ANQGSEA. Trimming took 8 bases from V and 4 from J, leaving 14 bases between them. In DNA form, the CDR3 reads TGCAGCACCGGGGGCACAGGCACTGAAGCTTTCTTT. It yields the protein CSTGGTGTEAFF.

The chain joins TRBV2 to TRBJ2-1; no reliable D call. With 6 bases removed from V and 6 bases from J, the gap between germline ends came to 12 bases. CDR1 and CDR2 from the germline V gene are SNHLY and FYNNEI. The CDR3 extends over 13 amino acids. For the CDR3, the DNA is TGTGCCAGCAGGGTCGACTCCCCCAATGAGCAGTTCTTC. This translates into CASRVDSPNEQFF.

The rearrangement links TRBV27 to TRBJ1-2; 9 bases match TRBD1. Per the germline V gene, CDR1 is MNHEY and CDR2 is SMNVEV (reference sequence). Germline trimming cut 5 bases from V and 6 bases from J; bases unmatched to any gene: 10. The CDR3 contains 15 residues. The CDR3 DNA follows: TGTGCCAGCAGTATCCGCGGGACAGGGAAAGATGGCTACACCTTC. It is translated as CASSIRGTGKDGYTF.

This clonotype was counted a few times. This sequence joins TRBV18 and TRBJ2-3, with TRBD1 as a possible D gene (5 bases). The V and J ends lost 4 bases and 0 bases respectively, with 14 bases between them. CDR3 length equals 16 residues. Germline V lookup: CDR1 KGHSH, CDR2 LQKENI. The CDR3 loop is CASSQIDRSSTDTQYF. The CDR3 nucleotides read TGTGCCAGCTCACAGATCGACAGATCTAGCACAGATACGCAGTATTTT.

The rearrangement joins TRBV4-1 to TRBJ2-1, with D possibly being TRBD2 (6 bases). V lost 4 bases to trimming and J lost 2 bases, with 15 bases between them. CDR1 and CDR2 from the germline V gene are MGHRA and YSYEKL. There are 16 residues in the CDR3. Here the CDR3 reads CASSLSWGLPYNEQFF. CDR3 bases: TGCGCCAGCAGCCTTAGCTGGGGACTTCCCTACAATGAGCAGTTCTTC.

This clonotype was observed a handful of times. V is TRBV25-1 and J is TRBJ2-7; TRBD1 aligns across 9 bases. The J segment lost 3 bases and the V segment lost 6 bases, leaving 6 bases of the junction unmatched. The CDR3 is 14 residues long. CDR1 and CDR2 (germline): MGHDK, SYGVNS. The CDR3 is CASREGQGVYEQYF. CDR3 nucleotides: TGTGCCAGCAGGGAGGGACAGGGTGTCTACGAGCAGTACTTC.

The CDR3 protein is CSAQAGGLYGNTIYF. The CDR3, as DNA: TGCAGTGCCCAAGCGGGGGGGCTCTATGGAAACACCATATATTTT. The chain employs TRBV20-1 and TRBJ1-3, with D possibly being TRBD1 (6 bases). The germline CDR1 and CDR2 sequences are DFQATT and SNEGSKA (reference sequence). This CDR3 is built from 15 residues. The V end lost 6 bases, the J end lost 3 bases, and 18 bases lay between the germline ends.

Only a few counts were recorded for this clonotype. The CDR3 coding sequence is TGTGCCAGCTCACCGGGGGCAGGCCCGCCTCTTAACTACAATGAGCAGTTCTTC. It yields the protein CASSPGAGPPLNYNEQFF. The chain joins TRBV18 to TRBJ2-1; TRBD1 might be the D (6 bases). From germline, CDR1 is KGHSH and CDR2 LQKENI. There are 18 residues in the CDR3. The ends were cut back, 3 bases at V and 3 bases at J, with 21 bases in the middle.

This chain connects TRBV7-2 to TRBJ2-2; 10 bases agree with TRBD1. V was pared by 5 bases and J by 6 bases, with 3 bases of the junction left unmatched. Germline loops: CDR1 SGHTA, CDR2 FQGNSA. CDR3 length: 14 amino acids. This CDR3 is CASSGTGVSGELFF. CDR3 bases: TGTGCCAGCAGCGGGACAGGGGTTTCCGGGGAGCTGTTTTTT.

The rearrangement uses TRBV27 and TRBJ2-1; 10 positions match TRBD1. The CDR3 runs to 12 residues. Germline CDR1 MNHEY, CDR2 SMNVEV (reference sequence). After removal of 8 bases from V and 15 bases from J, the junction contained 10 bases not matched to a gene. The CDR3, as DNA: TGTGCCAGCGGGGGCCCAGGGGACAGGGGGTTCTTC. Amino acid sequence: CASGGPGDRGFF.

The CDR3 spells CASTPWGTVNYGYTF. The DNA of the CDR3 is TGTGCCAGCACCCCCTGGGGAACCGTTAACTATGGCTACACCTTC. This rearrangement joins TRBV11-2 to TRBJ1-2; D not certain. The CDR3 runs to 15 residues. Germline V CDR1 and CDR2: SGHAT, FQNNGV. The V end lost 7 bases, the J end lost 1 base, and 16 bases lay between the germline ends.

The V and J genes are TRBV20-1 and TRBJ2-6; D is tentatively TRBD1 or TRBD2 (5 bases each). This CDR3 is built from 17 residues. V was clipped by 0 bases and J by 4 bases, with 16 bases between them. The germline CDR1 and CDR2 sequences are DFQATT and SNEGSKA (reference sequence). In nucleotides, the CDR3 is TGCAGTGCTAGAGAGGGACGGAGCCTACGGGGGGCCAACGTCCTGACTTTC. Protein product: CSAREGRSLRGANVLTF.

This clonotype has a handful of counts. The chain uses TRBV5-1 and TRBJ2-4; D may be TRBD2 (5 bases). The germline V and J ends were trimmed by 7 bases and 1 base, with 21 bases remaining between them. The germline gives CDR1 SGHRS, CDR2 YFSETQ. The CDR3 covers 17 residues. The chain's CDR3 is CASGKGERGWAKNIQYF. In DNA, the CDR3 is TGCGCCAGCGGGAAGGGAGAAAGAGGTTGGGCCAAAAACATTCAGTACTTC.

V gene TRBV7-9 combines with J gene TRBJ2-5; 12 bases agree with TRBD2. With V trimmed by 6 bases and J by 5 bases, 7 bases remained unmatched. The CDR3 loop spans 15 amino acids. Per the germline V gene, CDR1 is SEHNR and CDR2 is FQNEAQ (reference sequence). The CDR3 region is CASRPTSGRGETQYF. CDR3 DNA sequence: TGTGCCAGCAGACCGACTAGCGGGAGAGGGGAGACCCAGTACTTC. Complete variable domain (other parts from reference TRBV7-9 and TRBJ2-5): DTGVSQNPRHKITKRGQNVTFRCDPISEHNRLYWYRQTLGQGPEFLTYFQNEAQLEKSRLLSDRFSAERPKGSFSTLEIQRTEQGDSAMYLCASRPTSGRGETQYFGPGTRLLVL.

This clonotype was picked up a small number of times. The chain recombines TRBV6-1 with TRBJ2-7; 7 bases are a match to TRBD2. Germline V CDR1 and CDR2: MNHNS, SASEGT. CDR3 length equals 16 residues. V lost 7 bases, J lost 4 bases, and 16 bases stayed unmatched. The chain's CDR3 is CASTPGFGGSRYEQYF. The CDR3 region has the DNA TGTGCCAGCACCCCAGGGTTCGGCGGGAGTAGGTACGAGCAGTACTTC.

This clonotype was observed a few times. The genes are TRBV7-9 and TRBJ2-5; 11 bases fit TRBD2. CDR1 is SEHNR and CDR2 is FQNEAQ in the germline V gene (reference sequence). The CDR3 runs to 15 residues. Trimming took 2 bases from V and 1 from J; bases not matched to a gene: 0. In DNA form, the CDR3 reads TGTGCCAGCAGCTTAACTAGCGGGAGCCAAGAGACCCAGTACTTC. Its protein product is CASSLTSGSQETQYF.

This clonotype occurred a few times. The J gene is TRBJ1-2, the V gene TRBV20-1; D is ambiguous. Germline CDR1 reads DFQATT; CDR2 reads SNEGSKA (reference sequence). The CDR3 extends over 13 amino acids. V was cut by 0 bases and J by 8 bases, with 13 bases left in between. The CDR3, as DNA: TGCAGTGCTAGAGACAGGAGTGTGGACGGCTACACCTTC. Amino acids: CSARDRSVDGYTF.

This clonotype was seen many times. The V call is TRBV6-6, the J call TRBJ2-7; TRBD1 aligns across 10 bases. Trimming removed 6 bases from V and 5 bases from J; junction bases left unmatched: 4. CDR1 and CDR2 from the germline V gene are MNHNY and SVGAGI (reference sequence). There are 13 residues in the CDR3. CDR3 in amino acids: CASSIGTGDEQYF. DNA of the CDR3: TGTGCCAGCAGCATAGGGACAGGGGACGAGCAGTACTTC.

V and J are TRBV29-1 and TRBJ1-1, with TRBD1 matching over 8 bases. This CDR3 region has 12 residues. The germline V gene has CDR1 SQVTM and CDR2 ANQGSEA. V gave up 7 bases and J gave up 1 base; unmatched junction bases: 2. CDR3 DNA sequence: TGCAGCGCGGGGACAGGGAACACTGAAGCTTTCTTT. This translates into CSAGTGNTEAFF.

The sample holds a few counts of this clonotype. The gene calls are TRBV7-2 and TRBJ1-1, with D perhaps TRBD1 (5 bases). Germline loops: CDR1 SGHTA, CDR2 FQGNSA. Trimming removed 4 bases at V and 2 bases at J, with 8 bases between. This CDR3 is built from 13 residues. The CDR3 sequence is CASSSRGNTEAFF. CDR3 DNA: TGTGCCAGCAGCTCAAGGGGCAACACTGAAGCTTTCTTT.